Presented here are 24 T cell receptor beta chains from one specimen sequenced in a study of cytomegalovirus exposure and HLA in healthy donors. The PCR employed 60 Vbeta primers together with 13 Jbeta primers. Only in-frame clones appear in the TCRdb table, and some are missing; sequencing was by immunoSEQ multiplex PCR. The sample lists around 99,000 clones; roughly four fifths were seen once. The specimen sequenced was PBMCs. Source of these receptors: a man younger than 35 in good health and CMV-seronegative.

The V gene is TRBV19, the J gene TRBJ2-5; 13 positions match TRBD2. Germline V lookup: CDR1 LNHDA, CDR2 SQIVND (reference sequence). This CDR3 comprises 14 residues. The J segment lost 9 bases and the V segment lost 7 bases, leaving 8 bases of the junction unmatched. CDR3 sequence reads: CASTGTSGVEAQYF. The DNA of the CDR3 is TGTGCCAGTACGGGGACTAGCGGGGTTGAGGCCCAGTACTTC.

The V and J genes are TRBV9 and TRBJ2-3, with D possibly matching TRBD1 (6 bases). The CDR3 is 16 residues long. Trimming stripped 0 bases from V and 2 bases from J, with 13 bases between. Per the germline V gene, CDR1 is SGDLS and CDR2 is YYNGEE. The CDR3 reads CASSVAQGTFTDTQYF. The DNA for the CDR3 is TGTGCCAGCAGCGTAGCCCAGGGGACATTCACAGATACGCAGTATTTT.

This chain joins TRBV5-1 and TRBJ2-3; TRBD2 might be the D (6 bases). Trimming cost V 4 bases and J 0 bases, with 15 bases left between them. The germline V gene encodes CDR1 SGHRS and CDR2 YFSETQ. The length of the CDR3 is 16 residues. The CDR3 coding sequence is TGCGCCAGCAGCGCCCGGGACTCCTTCAGCACAGATACGCAGTATTTT. Translated, it gives CASSARDSFSTDTQYF.

The chain links TRBV7-2 to TRBJ1-2, with a tentative D call TRBD1 (5 bases). Germline V gives CDR1 SGHTA, CDR2 FQGNSA. Trimming removed 5 bases from V and 0 bases from J, with 22 bases in between. The CDR3 consists of 18 residues. DNA of the CDR3: TGTGCCAGCAGCCCCCCGATGGGAGGGGCGAACTCTAACTATGGCTACACCTTC. This translates into CASSPPMGGANSNYGYTF.

The CDR3 spells CASRALWTQYF. CDR3 nucleotides: TGTGCCAGCAGAGCCCTATGGACGCAGTATTTT. The chain couples TRBV11-1 to TRBJ2-3, with D uncertain. The CDR3 runs 11 residues. Trimming removed 6 bases at V and 9 bases at J, with 10 bases between. In germline, CDR1 is SGHAT, CDR2 FQDESV (reference sequence).

The J gene is TRBJ1-1, the V gene TRBV19; TRBD1 agrees at 8 bases. V dropped 8 bases and J dropped 1; count of bases not matched to a gene: 3. The CDR3 is made up of 13 amino acids. Per germline, CDR1 LNHDA and CDR2 SQIVND (reference sequence). DNA for the CDR3: TGTGCCAGTGGACAGGGCCCGAACACTGAAGCTTTCTTT. The encoded protein is CASGQGPNTEAFF.

This chain joins TRBV7-2 and TRBJ1-4; TRBD1 matches at 7 bases. CDR1 SGHTA and CDR2 FQGNSA come from the germline V gene. Trimming removed 2 bases from V and 3 bases from J; junction bases left unmatched: 6. The CDR3 spans 16 residues. CDR3 sequence reads: CASSLQPGTANEKLFF. In DNA, the CDR3 is TGTGCCAGCAGCTTACAACCCGGGACAGCTAATGAAAAACTGTTTTTT.

The V gene is TRBV5-4, the J gene TRBJ2-3; D is perhaps TRBD1 (5 bases). CDR1 is SGHNT, CDR2 YYREEE, per germline (reference sequence). CDR3 length equals 15 residues. With 0 bases removed from V and 5 bases from J, the gap between germline ends came to 13 bases. CDR3 loop: CASSLGGAAEDTQYF. In nucleotides, the CDR3 is TGTGCCAGCAGCTTGGGGGGCGCTGCGGAAGATACGCAGTATTTT.

The gene calls are TRBV19 and TRBJ2-2, with 7 positions matching TRBD1. V shed 1 base and J 2 bases; nucleotides not matched to a gene: 1. Germline CDR1 LNHDA, CDR2 SQIVND (reference sequence). This CDR3 contains 15 residues. The CDR3: CASSIGTGNTGELFF. In nucleotides, the CDR3 is TGTGCCAGTAGTATAGGGACAGGAAACACCGGGGAGCTGTTTTTT. The variable domain in full, completed from reference TRBV19 and TRBJ2-2, reads DGGITQSPKYLFRKEGQNVTLSCEQNLNHDAMYWYRQDPGQGLRLIYYSQIVNDFQKGDIAEGYSVSREKKESFPLTVTSAQKNPTAFYLCASSIGTGNTGELFFGEGSRLTVL.

This clone was counted between two and nine times. This sequence joins TRBV6-1 and TRBJ1-1; D gene uncertain. The CDR3 length is 15 residues. Deletions cut 3 bases from V and 1 base from J, with 12 bases between. CDR1 and CDR2 from the germline V gene are MNHNS and SASEGT. CDR3 bases: TGTGCCAGCAGTGACGCCATCGGAGGGAACACTGAAGCTTTCTTT. It encodes CASSDAIGGNTEAFF.

This clone was observed at least ten times. CDR3 bases: TGTGCCAGCAGCCAAGTACGGACCGGGACAGGGGGTGTTGAAGCTTTCTTT. Amino acids: CASSQVRTGTGGVEAFF. The rearrangement uses TRBV4-2 and TRBJ1-1; 11 positions agree with TRBD1. The CDR3 runs 17 residues. Germline V gives CDR1 LGHNA, CDR2 YNFKEQ. J was trimmed by 7 bases and V by 1 base; bases with no gene match: 11.

The V call is TRBV5-1, the J call TRBJ2-4, with TRBD2 matching over 10 bases. Germline CDR1 reads SGHRS; CDR2 reads YFSETQ. Trimming took 6 bases from V and 6 from J; bases not matched to a gene: 9. The CDR3 runs to 15 residues. CDR3 residues: CASNQRGGSGNIQYF. CDR3 sequence (DNA): TGCGCCAGCAATCAGCGGGGGGGCTCAGGAAACATTCAGTACTTC.

The chain links TRBV7-3 to TRBJ2-1; 9 nucleotides agree with TRBD2. V gave up 5 bases and J gave up 3 bases; unmatched junction bases: 5. The CDR3 sequence is 15 residues long. Per germline, CDR1 SGHTA and CDR2 FQGTGA. This CDR3 is CASSPAGGIYNEQFF. The DNA for the CDR3 is TGTGCCAGCAGCCCAGCGGGGGGCATCTACAATGAGCAGTTCTTC.

The genes are TRBV29-1 and TRBJ1-6; D ambiguous. The germline CDR1 and CDR2 sequences are SQVTM and ANQGSEA. This CDR3 region has 16 residues. V lost 0 bases, J lost 0 bases, and 9 bases lay in between. The CDR3 coding sequence is TGCAGCGTTGAAGATAAACCAGGCTCCTATAATTCACCCCTCCACTTT. Translated: CSVEDKPGSYNSPLHF.

Concerning this clone itself: Other DNA sequences in the sample encode the same CDR3. The chain uses TRBV27 and TRBJ2-3, with 12 bases that match TRBD2. This CDR3 is 15 amino acids long. Germline CDR1 reads MNHEY; CDR2 reads SMNVEV (reference sequence). Losses at the gene ends were 6 bases for V and 5 bases for J; bases not matched to a gene: 6. This CDR3 is CASRLAGGPGDTQYF. The CDR3 DNA reads TGTGCCAGCAGGCTAGCGGGGGGGCCTGGAGATACGCAGTATTTT.

The rearrangement uses TRBV7-2 and TRBJ2-7; TRBD1 aligns across 8 bases. J lost 0 bases, V lost 5 bases, and 3 bases had no gene match. The CDR3 has 14 residues. Germline CDR1 and CDR2: SGHTA and FQGNSA. In DNA form, the CDR3 reads TGTGCCAGCAGCCCAGGGGGCAGCTCCTACGAGCAGTACTTC. Translation: CASSPGGSSYEQYF.

This chain joins TRBV14 and TRBJ2-1; 12 positions agree with TRBD2. V trimming: 3 bases; J trimming: 3 bases; junction bases outside the gene matches: 3. This CDR3 spans 16 amino acids. Germline V gives CDR1 SGHDN, CDR2 FVKESK. The CDR3 DNA reads as TGTGCCAGCAGCCACCTAGCGGGGGGGCGCTACAATGAGCAGTTCTTC. Its protein product is CASSHLAGGRYNEQFF.

This clone was counted a few times. The rearrangement links TRBV7-9 to TRBJ1-4, with 8 bases aligning to TRBD1. This CDR3 is built from 17 residues. Germline V gene data show CDR1 as SEHNR and CDR2 as FQNEAQ (reference sequence). V lost 5 bases and J lost 8; bases outside the gene matches: 16. The CDR3 sequence: CASSRGQGLGGEEKLFF. Here the CDR3 DNA reads TGTGCCAGCAGCCGAGGACAGGGTCTAGGAGGAGAAGAAAAACTGTTTTTT.

This rearrangement joins TRBV15 to TRBJ2-7; tentatively, D is TRBD2 (5 bases). V was clipped by 1 base and J by 1 base, with 8 bases between them. The germline gives CDR1 LNHNV, CDR2 YYDKDF (reference sequence). The CDR3 is 14 residues long. CDR3 nucleotide sequence: TGTGCCACCAGCAGAGGAGGGTCTTCCTACGAGCAGTACTTC. It yields the protein CATSRGGSSYEQYF.

DNA for the CDR3: TGTGCCAGTAGTATGATTAACAGGGCCCAAGACGGTGGCTACACCTTC. Encoded protein: CASSMINRAQDGGYTF. The chain recombines TRBV19 with TRBJ1-2, with D perhaps matching TRBD1 (6 bases). Per the germline V gene, CDR1 is LNHDA and CDR2 is SQIVND (reference sequence). Trimming took 3 bases from V and 7 from J, leaving 21 bases between them. The CDR3 totals 16 residues.

This chain joins TRBV4-1 and TRBJ2-5, with D uncertain. The V end lost 0 bases, the J end lost 1 base, and 12 bases lay between the germline ends. This CDR3 comprises 16 residues. Germline V gene data show CDR1 as MGHRA and CDR2 as YSYEKL. The CDR3 region is CASSQEGRLSQETQYF. The CDR3 bases are TGCGCCAGCAGCCAAGAGGGCCGGCTGTCCCAAGAGACCCAGTACTTC.

This clone has a handful of counts. In DNA, the CDR3 is TGTGCCAGCAGCGGGACTAGCGTTACAGATACGCAGTATTTT. It yields the protein CASSGTSVTDTQYF. This chain joins TRBV9 and TRBJ2-3, with 9 bases matching TRBD2. With V trimmed by 3 bases and J by 3 bases, 2 bases remained unmatched. CDR1 is SGDLS and CDR2 is YYNGEE in the germline V gene. The CDR3 runs to 14 residues.

DNA for the CDR3: TGTGCCAGTAGTCAGCTAGCGGGCACAGATACGCAGTATTTT. Translating gives CASSQLAGTDTQYF. The chain combines TRBV19 with TRBJ2-3; TRBD2 matches at 7 bases. CDR3 length: 14 residues. Germline lookup yields CDR1 LNHDA and CDR2 SQIVND (reference sequence). Trimming cost V 5 bases and J 1 base; bases outside gene matches: 3. Full variable domain (remainder filled in from reference TRBV19 and TRBJ2-3): DGGITQSPKYLFRKEGQNVTLSCEQNLNHDAMYWYRQDPGQGLRLIYYSQIVNDFQKGDIAEGYSVSREKKESFPLTVTSAQKNPTAFYLCASSQLAGTDTQYFGPGTRLTVL.

In its sample, this clone was seen many times. The genes are TRBV6-4 and TRBJ2-6; TRBD1 aligns across 8 bases. The V segment lost 5 bases and the J segment 1 base; nucleotides outside the gene matches: 4. This CDR3 comprises 16 residues. Per the germline V gene, CDR1 is MRHNA and CDR2 is SNTAGT. CDR3 bases: TGTGCCAGCAGTCCCGGGACAGGTTCTGGGGCCAACGTCCTGACTTTC. As protein: CASSPGTGSGANVLTF.